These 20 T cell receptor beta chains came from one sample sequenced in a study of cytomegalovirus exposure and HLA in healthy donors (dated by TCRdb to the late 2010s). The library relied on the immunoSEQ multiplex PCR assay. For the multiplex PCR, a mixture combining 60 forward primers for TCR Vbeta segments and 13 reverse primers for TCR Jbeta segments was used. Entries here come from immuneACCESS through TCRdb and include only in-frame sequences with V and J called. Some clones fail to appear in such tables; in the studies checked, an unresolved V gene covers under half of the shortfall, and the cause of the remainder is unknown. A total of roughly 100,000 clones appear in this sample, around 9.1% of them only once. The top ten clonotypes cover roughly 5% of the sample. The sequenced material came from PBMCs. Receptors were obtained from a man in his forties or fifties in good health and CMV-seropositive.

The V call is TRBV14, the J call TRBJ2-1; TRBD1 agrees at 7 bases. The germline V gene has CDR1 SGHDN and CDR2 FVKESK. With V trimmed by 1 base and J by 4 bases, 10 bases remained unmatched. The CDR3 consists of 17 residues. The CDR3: CASSQAGPGQPYNEQFF. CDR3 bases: TGTGCCAGCAGCCAAGCCGGTCCGGGACAGCCTTACAATGAGCAGTTCTTC.

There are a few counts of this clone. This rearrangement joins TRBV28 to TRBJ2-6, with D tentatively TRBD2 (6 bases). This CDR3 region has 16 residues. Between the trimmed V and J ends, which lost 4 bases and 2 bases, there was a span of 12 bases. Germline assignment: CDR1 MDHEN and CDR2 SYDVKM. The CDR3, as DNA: TGTGCCAGCAGTTACAACCTAGCGACTGGGGCCAACGTCCTGACTTTC. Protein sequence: CASSYNLATGANVLTF.

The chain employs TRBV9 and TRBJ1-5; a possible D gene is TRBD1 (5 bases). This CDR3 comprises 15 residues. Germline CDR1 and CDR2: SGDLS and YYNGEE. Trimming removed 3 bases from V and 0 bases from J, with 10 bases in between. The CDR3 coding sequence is TGTGCCAGCAGCGAACAGGACGCTAGCAATCAGCCCCAGCATTTT. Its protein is CASSEQDASNQPQHF.

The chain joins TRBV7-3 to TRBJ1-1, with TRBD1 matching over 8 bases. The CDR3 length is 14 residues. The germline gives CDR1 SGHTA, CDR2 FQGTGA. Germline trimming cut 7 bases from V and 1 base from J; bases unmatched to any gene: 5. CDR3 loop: CASTLDRENTEAFF. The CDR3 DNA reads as TGTGCCAGCACCCTGGACAGGGAGAACACTGAAGCTTTCTTT. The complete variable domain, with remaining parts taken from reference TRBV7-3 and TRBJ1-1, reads GAGVSQTPSNKVTEKGKYVELRCDPISGHTALYWYRQSLGQGPEFLIYFQGTGAADDSGLPNDRFFAVRPEGSVSTLKIQRTERGDSAVYLCASTLDRENTEAFFGQGTRLTVV.

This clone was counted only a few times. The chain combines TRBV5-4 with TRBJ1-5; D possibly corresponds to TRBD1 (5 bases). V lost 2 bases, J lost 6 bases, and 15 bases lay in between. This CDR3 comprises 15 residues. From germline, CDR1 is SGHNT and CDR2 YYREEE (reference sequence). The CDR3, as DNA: TGTGCCAGCAGCTTAGATGGCAGGGACTCTCAGCCCCAGCATTTT. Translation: CASSLDGRDSQPQHF.

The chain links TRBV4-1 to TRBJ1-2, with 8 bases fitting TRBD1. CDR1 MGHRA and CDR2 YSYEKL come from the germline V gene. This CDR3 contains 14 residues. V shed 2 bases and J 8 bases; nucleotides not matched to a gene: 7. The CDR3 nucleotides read TGCGCCAGCAGCCAACCCGGACAGGGCGGAGGCTACACCTTC. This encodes CASSQPGQGGGYTF.

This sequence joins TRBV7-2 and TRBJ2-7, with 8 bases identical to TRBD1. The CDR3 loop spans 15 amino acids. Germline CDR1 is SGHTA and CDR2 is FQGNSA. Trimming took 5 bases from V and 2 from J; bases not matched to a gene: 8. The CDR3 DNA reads TGTGCCAGCAGCCACGTAGGGACAGGCGCCTACGAGCAGTACTTC. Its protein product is CASSHVGTGAYEQYF.

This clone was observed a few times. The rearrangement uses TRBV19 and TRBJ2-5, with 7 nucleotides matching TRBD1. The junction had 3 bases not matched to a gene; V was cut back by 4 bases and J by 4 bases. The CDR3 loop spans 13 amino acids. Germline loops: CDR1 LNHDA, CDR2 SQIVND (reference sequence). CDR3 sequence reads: CASSNRGGETQYF. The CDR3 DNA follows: TGTGCCAGTAGTAACAGGGGTGGAGAGACCCAGTACTTC.

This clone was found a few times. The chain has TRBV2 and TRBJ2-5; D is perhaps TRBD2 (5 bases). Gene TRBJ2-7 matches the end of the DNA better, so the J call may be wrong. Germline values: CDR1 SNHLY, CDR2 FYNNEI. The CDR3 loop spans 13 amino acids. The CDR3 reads CATTRGYSYEQYF. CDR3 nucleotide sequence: TGTGCCACAACTAGAGGATACTCCTACGAGCAGTACTTC.

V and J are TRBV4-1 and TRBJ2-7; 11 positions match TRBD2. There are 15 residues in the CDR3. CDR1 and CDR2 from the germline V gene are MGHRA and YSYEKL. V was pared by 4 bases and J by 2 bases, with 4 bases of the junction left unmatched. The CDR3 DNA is TGCGCCAGCAGCCTTGGGACTAGCGGAGCCTACGAGCAGTACTTC. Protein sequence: CASSLGTSGAYEQYF.

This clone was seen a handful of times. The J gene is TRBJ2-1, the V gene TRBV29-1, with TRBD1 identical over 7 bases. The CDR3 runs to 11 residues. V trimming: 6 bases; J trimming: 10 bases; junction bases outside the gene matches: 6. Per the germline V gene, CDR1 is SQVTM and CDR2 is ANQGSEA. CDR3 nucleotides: TGCAGCGTCACAGGGGAAGGCGAGCAGTTCTTC. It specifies CSVTGEGEQFF.

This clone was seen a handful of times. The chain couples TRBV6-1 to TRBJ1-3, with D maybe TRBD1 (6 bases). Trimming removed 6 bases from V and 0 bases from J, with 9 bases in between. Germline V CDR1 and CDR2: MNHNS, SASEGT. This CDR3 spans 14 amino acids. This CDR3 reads CASRPGASGNTIYF. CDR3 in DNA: TGTGCCAGCAGGCCAGGGGCCTCTGGAAACACCATATATTTT.

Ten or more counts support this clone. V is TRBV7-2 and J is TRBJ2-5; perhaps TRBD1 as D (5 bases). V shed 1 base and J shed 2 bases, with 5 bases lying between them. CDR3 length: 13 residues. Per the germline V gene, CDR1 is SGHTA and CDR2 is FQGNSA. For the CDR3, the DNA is TGTGCCAGCAGCTTAGACAGGCAAGAGACCCAGTACTTC. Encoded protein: CASSLDRQETQYF. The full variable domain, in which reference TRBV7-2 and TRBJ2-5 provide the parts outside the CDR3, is GAGVSQSPSNKVTEKGKDVELRCDPISGHTALYWYRQSLGQGLEFLIYFQGNSAPDKSGLPSDRFSAERTGGSVSTLTIQRTQQEDSAVYLCASSLDRQETQYFGPGTRLLVL.

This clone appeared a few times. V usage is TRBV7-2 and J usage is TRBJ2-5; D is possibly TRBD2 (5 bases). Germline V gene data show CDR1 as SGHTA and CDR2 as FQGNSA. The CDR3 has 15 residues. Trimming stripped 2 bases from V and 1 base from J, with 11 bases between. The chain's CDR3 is CASSLSPGSQETQYF. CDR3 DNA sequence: TGTGCCAGCAGCTTATCGCCGGGATCCCAAGAGACCCAGTACTTC. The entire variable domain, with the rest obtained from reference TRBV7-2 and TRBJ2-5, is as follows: GAGVSQSPSNKVTEKGKDVELRCDPISGHTALYWYRQSLGQGLEFLIYFQGNSAPDKSGLPSDRFSAERTGGSVSTLTIQRTQQEDSAVYLCASSLSPGSQETQYFGPGTRLLVL.

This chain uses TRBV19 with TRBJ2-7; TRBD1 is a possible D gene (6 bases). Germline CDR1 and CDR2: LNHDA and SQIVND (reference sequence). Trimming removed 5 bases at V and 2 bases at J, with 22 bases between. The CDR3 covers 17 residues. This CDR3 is CASSPHPDSRVPYEQYF. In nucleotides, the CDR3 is TGTGCCAGTAGTCCCCACCCGGACAGCCGAGTACCCTACGAGCAGTACTTC.

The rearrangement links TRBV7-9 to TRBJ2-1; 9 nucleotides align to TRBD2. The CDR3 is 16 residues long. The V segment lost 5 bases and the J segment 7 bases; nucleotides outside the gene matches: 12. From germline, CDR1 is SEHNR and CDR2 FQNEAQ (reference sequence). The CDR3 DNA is TGTGCCAGCAGCCCGTGGGCGCGGGAGGGCGGAAATGAGCAGTTCTTC. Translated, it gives CASSPWAREGGNEQFF.

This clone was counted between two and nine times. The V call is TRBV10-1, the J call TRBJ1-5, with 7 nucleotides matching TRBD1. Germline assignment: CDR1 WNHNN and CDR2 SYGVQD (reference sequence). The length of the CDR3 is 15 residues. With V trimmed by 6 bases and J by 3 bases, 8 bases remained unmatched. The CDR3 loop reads CASSKKTGVNQPQHF. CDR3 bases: TGCGCCAGCAGCAAGAAAACAGGGGTCAATCAGCCCCAGCATTTT.

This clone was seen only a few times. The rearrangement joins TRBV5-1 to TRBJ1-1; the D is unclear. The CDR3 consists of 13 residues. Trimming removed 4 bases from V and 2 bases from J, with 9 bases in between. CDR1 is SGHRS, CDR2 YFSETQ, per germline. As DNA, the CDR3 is TGCGCCAGCAGCGGTACAGATAACACTGAAGCTTTCTTT. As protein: CASSGTDNTEAFF.

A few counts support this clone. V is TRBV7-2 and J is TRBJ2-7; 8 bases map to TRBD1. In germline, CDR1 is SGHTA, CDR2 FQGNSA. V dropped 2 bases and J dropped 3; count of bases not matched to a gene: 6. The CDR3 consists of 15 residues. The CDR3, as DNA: TGTGCCAGCAGCTTAAGGGGACAGGAAAACTACGAGCAGTACTTC. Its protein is CASSLRGQENYEQYF.

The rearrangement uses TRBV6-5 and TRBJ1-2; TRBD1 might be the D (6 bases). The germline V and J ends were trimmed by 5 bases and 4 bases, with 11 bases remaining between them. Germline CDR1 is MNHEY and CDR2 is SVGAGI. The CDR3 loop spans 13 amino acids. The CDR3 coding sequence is TGTGCCAGCAGTGTACAGGGCACCTATGGCTACACCTTC. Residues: CASSVQGTYGYTF.